The present entry profiles one T cell receptor beta chain with its context. The antigen is unknown. This entry comes from a study of T-cell memory formation after mild COVID-19. Overall study results and limits: Contracting clones from day 15 to 85 showed balanced CD4/CD8; later expanders favored CD4+.

The CDR3 has 14 residues. In germline, CDR1 is SEHNR, CDR2 FQNEAQ (reference sequence). Trimming took off 1 base at V and 4 bases at J, with 10 bases between the two ends. TCRdb reprocessed the 5' RACE reads with MiXCR, giving one entry per CDR3 protein. The data show 350,000 to 500,000 distinct CDR3 sequences, 20% seen once. The specimen sequenced was PBMCs or a T cell subset sorted from them (not recorded which). This clonotype was sampled from an adult woman who had mild COVID-19 (a few samples of this study predate the infection). Cell type and time point are not known. V is TRBV7-9 and J is TRBJ1-2, with unresolved D. CDR3 residues: CASSLGGIGYGYTF. CDR3 nucleotides: TGTGCCAGCAGCTTAGGAGGGATAGGCTATGGCTACACCTTC. Drawing the rest from reference TRBV7-9 and TRBJ1-2, the complete variable domain is DTGVSQNPRHKITKRGQNVTFRCDPISEHNRLYWYRQTLGQGPEFLTYFQNEAQLEKSRLLSDRFSAERPKGSFSTLEIQRTEQGDSAMYLCASSLGGIGYGYTFGSGTRLTVV.